This T cell receptor (beta chain) was recovered during a study of low-dose radiotherapy and immunotherapy resistance in tumors. Study background: A total of 6.5 Gy was given to Cohort 1 as 0.5 Gy per fraction every 2 weeks. Nivolumab was given to patients as a 240 mg flat dose every two weeks, and ipilimumab at 1 mg/kg every six weeks. Both were delivered intravenously. Patients were on oral aspirin 300 mg taken daily for four cycles from cycle 1 day 1.

First-strand cDNA relied on TRAV- and TRBV-specific primers spanning alpha and beta chains. For amplifying TCRs, the PCR ran for approximately 18 cycles with Phusion, which was used together with a constant-region primer and the adapter on the V primers. TCRdb redid the calling of the reads with MiXCR, one entry per CDR3 protein. The sample has 35,000 to 50,000 distinct CDR3 sequences; less than 30% are singletons. Time point indicated: after trial treatment. Stated treatment: LDRT plus nivolumab, ipilimumab, low-dose cyclophosphamide and aspirin (RACIN trial). Along with nivolumab and ipilimumab, donors received aspirin, low-dose cyclophosphamide and low-dose radiotherapy. The sample holds a few counts of this clonotype. The CDR3 has 13 residues. V dropped 0 bases and J dropped 4 bases, with 4 bases sitting between them. Germline-derived CDR1 and CDR2 are SGHAT and FQNNGV.

The sequence was obtained from a male donor with prostate cancer. The chain links TRBV11-2 to TRBJ2-1; D uncertain. Sequenced here: PBMCs, sampled after low-dose radiotherapy plus immunotherapy. As DNA, the CDR3 is TGTGCCAGCAGCTTAGACCCATACAATGAGCAGTTCTTC. It codes for CASSLDPYNEQFF.